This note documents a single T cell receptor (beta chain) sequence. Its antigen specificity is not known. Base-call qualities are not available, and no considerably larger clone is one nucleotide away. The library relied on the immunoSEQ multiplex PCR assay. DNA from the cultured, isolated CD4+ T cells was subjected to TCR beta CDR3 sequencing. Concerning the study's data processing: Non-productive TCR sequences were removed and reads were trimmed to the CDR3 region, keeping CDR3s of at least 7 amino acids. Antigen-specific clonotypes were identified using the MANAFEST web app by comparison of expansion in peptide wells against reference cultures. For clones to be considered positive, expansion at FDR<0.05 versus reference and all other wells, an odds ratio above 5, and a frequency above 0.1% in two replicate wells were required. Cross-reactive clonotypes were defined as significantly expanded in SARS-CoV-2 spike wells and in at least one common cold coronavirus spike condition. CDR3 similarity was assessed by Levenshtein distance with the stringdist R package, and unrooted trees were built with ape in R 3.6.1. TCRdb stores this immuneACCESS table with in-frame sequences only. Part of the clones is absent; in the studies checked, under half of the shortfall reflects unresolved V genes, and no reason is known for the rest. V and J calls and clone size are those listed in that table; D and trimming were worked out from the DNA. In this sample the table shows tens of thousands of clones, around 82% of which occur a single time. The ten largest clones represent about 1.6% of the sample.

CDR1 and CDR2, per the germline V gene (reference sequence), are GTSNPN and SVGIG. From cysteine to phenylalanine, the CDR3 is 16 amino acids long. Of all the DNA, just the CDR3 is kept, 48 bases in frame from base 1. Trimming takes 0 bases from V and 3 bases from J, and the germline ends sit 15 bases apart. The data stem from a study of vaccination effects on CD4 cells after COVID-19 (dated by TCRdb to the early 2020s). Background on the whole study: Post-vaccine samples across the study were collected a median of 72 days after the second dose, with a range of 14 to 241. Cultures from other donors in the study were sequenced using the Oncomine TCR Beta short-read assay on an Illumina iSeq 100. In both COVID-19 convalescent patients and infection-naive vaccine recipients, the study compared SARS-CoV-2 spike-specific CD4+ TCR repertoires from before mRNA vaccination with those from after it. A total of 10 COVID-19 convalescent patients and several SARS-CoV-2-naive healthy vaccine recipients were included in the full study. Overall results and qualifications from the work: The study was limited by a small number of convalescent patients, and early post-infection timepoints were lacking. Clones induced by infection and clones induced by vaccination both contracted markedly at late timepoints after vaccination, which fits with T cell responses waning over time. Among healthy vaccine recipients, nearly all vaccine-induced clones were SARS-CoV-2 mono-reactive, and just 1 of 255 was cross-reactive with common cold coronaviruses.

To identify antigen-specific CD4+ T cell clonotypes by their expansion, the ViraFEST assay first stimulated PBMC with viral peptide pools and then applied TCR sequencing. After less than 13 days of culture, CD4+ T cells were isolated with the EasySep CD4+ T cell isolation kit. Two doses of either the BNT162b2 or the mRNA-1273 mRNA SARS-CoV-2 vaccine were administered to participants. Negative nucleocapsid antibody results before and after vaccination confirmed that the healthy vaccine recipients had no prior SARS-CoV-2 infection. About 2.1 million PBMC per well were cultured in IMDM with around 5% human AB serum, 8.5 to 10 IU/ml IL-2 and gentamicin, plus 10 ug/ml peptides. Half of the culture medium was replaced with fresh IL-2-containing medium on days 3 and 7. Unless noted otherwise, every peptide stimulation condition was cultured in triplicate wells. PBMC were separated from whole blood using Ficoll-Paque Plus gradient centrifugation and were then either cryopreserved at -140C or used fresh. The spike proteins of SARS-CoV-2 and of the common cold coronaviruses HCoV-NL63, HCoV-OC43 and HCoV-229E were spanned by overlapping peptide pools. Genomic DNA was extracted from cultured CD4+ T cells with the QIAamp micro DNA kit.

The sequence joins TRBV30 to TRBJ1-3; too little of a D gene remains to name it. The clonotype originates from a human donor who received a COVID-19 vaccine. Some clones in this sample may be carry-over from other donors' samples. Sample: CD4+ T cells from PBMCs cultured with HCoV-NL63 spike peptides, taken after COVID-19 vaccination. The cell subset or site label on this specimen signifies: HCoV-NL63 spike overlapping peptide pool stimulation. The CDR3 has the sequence CAWSVGRTPYGNTIYF. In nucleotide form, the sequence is TGTGCCTGGAGTGTAGGCAGAACTCCCTATGGAAACACCATATATTTT.